This T cell receptor (beta chain) stems from a study of PD-1 blockade in classical Hodgkin lymphoma. Profiling relied on immunoSEQ multiplex PCR, and the TCRdb table lists in-frame clones only, not all of them. The sample includes 18,000 or so clones, roughly four fifths of them seen just once. The V gene's germline CDR1 is SGHDT and CDR2 YYEEEE. This CDR3 region has 11 residues. Trimming stripped 0 bases from V and 3 bases from J, with 1 base between. As to time point: cycle 4 day 1 (C4D1), after more than five weeks of nivolumab. Every patient had relapsed following autologous stem cell transplantation, and cohorts differed in brentuximab vedotin exposure. CD4+ T cells were purified from thawed PBMCs by negative selection.

The sample was CD4+ T cells from blood, taken before the fourth cycle of nivolumab. The receptor was derived from a human donor with classical Hodgkin lymphoma. The chain joins TRBV5-6 to TRBJ2-7; D not certain. This chain's CDR3 is CASSLGYEQYF. As DNA, the CDR3 is TGTGCCAGCAGCTTGGGCTACGAGCAGTACTTC.